This T cell receptor beta chain emerged from a study of blood T cells in healthy people across ages. Next came a second PCR, run for about 7 to 11 cycles, which used a sample-barcoded 5' primer along with a J-beta primer mix. From the 5' RACE reads, TCRdb called clonotypes with MiXCR, one entry per CDR3 protein. The data hold approximately 800,000 distinct CDR3 sequences, with under 40% observed a single time. Per germline, CDR1 LGHNA and CDR2 YNFKEQ. V was clipped by 4 bases and J by 7 bases; unmatched bases: 11. CDR3 length: 16 amino acids. The gene calls are TRBV4-2 and TRBJ2-1, with TRBD2 matching 9 bases. Sequencing used blood. The source of this sequence is a man aged 18-30 years in good health. CDR3 nucleotide sequence: TGTGCCAGCAGCCCTGAGGCGGGAGGGCTTCGGAATGAGCAGTTCTTC. Its protein is CASSPEAGGLRNEQFF.